This T cell receptor (beta chain) was sequenced in a study of cytomegalovirus exposure and HLA in healthy donors. The CDR3 has 11 residues. CDR1 LNHDA and CDR2 SQIVND come from the germline V gene (reference sequence). Trimming left V 6 bases short and J 5 bases short, with 7 bases between. The PCR employed 60 Vbeta primers together with 13 Jbeta primers. The data were produced by immunoSEQ multiplex PCR, yet TCRdb's version contains in-frame clones alone and is incomplete. The sample consists of more than 95,000 clones, 10% of them appearing once. Sequencing was carried out using PBMCs. V is TRBV19 and J is TRBJ2-5; D is ambiguous. The TCR sequence derives from a man between 40 and 49 years old in good health and CMV-seropositive. CDR3 in DNA: TGTGCCAGTAGATTGAGGGAGACCCAGTACTTC. It yields the protein CASRLRETQYF. Full variable domain (remainder filled in from reference TRBV19 and TRBJ2-5): DGGITQSPKYLFRKEGQNVTLSCEQNLNHDAMYWYRQDPGQGLRLIYYSQIVNDFQKGDIAEGYSVSREKKESFPLTVTSAQKNPTAFYLCASRLRETQYFGPGTRLLVL.